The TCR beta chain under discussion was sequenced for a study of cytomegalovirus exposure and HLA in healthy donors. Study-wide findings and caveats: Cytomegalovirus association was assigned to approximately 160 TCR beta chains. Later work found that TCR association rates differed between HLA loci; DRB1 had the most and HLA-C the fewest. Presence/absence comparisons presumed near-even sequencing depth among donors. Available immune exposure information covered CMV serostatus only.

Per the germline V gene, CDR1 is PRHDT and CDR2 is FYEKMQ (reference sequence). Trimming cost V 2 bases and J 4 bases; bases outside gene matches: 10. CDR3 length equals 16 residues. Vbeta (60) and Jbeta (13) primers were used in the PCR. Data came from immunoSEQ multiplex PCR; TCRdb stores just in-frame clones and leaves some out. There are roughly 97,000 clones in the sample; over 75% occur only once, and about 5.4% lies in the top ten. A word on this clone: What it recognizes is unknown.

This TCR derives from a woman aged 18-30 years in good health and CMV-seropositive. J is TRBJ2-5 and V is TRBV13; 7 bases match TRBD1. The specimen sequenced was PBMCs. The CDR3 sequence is CASSLSQGESGETQYF. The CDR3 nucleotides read TGTGCCAGCAGCTTAAGCCAGGGGGAGTCGGGAGAGACCCAGTACTTC.